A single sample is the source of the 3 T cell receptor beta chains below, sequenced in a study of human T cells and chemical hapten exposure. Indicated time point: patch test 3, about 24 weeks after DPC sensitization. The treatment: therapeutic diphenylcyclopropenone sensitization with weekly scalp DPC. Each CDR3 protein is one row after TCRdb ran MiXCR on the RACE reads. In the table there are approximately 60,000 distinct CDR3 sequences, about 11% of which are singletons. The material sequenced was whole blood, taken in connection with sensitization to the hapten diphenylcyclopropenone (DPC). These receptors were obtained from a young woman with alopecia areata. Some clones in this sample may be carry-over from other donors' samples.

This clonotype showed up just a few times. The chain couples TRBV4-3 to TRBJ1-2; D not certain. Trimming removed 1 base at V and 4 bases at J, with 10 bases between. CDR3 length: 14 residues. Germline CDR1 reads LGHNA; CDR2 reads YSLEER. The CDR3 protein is CASSQAGLAYGYTF. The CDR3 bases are TGCGCCAGCAGCCAAGCGGGCCTGGCCTATGGCTACACCTTC.

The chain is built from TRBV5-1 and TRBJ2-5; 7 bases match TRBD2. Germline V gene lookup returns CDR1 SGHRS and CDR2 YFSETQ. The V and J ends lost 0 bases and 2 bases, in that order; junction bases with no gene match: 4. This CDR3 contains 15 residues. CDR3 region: CASSLVGGSQETQYF. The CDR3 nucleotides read TGCGCCAGCAGCTTGGTCGGGGGGTCACAAGAGACCCAGTACTTC.

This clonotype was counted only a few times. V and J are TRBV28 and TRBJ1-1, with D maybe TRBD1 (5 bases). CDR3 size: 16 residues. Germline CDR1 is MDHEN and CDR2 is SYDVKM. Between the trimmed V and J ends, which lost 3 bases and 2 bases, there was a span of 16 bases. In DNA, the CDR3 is TGTGCCAGCAGTTTGAGGTCAGGGCTGGGTAACACTGAAGCTTTCTTT. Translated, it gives CASSLRSGLGNTEAFF.